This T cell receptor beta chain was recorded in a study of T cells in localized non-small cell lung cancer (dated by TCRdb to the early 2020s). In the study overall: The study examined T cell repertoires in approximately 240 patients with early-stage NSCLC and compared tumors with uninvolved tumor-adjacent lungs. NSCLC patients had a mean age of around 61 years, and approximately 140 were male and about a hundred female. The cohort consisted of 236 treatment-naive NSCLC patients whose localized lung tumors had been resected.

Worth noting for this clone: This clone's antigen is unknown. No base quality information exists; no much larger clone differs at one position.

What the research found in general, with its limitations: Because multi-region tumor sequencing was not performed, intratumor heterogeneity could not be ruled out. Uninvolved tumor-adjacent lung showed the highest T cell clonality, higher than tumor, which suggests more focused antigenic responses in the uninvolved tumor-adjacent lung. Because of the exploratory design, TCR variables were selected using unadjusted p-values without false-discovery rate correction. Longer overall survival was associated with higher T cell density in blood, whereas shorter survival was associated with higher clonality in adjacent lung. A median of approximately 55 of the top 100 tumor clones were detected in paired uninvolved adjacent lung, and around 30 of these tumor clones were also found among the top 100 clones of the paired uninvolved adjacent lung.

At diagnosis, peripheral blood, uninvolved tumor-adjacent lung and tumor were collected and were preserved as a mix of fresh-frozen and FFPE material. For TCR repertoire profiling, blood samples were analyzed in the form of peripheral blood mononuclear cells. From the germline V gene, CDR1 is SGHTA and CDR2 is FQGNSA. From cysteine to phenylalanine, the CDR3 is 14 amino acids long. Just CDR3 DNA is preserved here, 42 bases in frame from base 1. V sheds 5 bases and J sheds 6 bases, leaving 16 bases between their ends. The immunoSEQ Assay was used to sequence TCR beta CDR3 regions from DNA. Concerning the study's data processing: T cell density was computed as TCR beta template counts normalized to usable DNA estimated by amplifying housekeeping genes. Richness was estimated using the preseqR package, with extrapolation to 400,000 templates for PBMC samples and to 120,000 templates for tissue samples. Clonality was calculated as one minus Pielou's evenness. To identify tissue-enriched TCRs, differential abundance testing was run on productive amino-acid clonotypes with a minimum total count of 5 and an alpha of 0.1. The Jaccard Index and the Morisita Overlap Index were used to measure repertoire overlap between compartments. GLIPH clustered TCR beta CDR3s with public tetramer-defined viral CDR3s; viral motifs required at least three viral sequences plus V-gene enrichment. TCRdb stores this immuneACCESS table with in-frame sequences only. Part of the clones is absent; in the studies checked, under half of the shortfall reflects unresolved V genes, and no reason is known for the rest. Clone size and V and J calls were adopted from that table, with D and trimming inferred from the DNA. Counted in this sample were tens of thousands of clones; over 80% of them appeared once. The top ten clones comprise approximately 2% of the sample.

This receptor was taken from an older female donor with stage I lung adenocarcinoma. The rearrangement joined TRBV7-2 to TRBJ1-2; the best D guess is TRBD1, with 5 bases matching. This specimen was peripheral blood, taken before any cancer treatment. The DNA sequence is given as TGTGCCAGCAGCCCTGGGACGGGGATTGATGGCTACACCTTC. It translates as CASSPGTGIDGYTF.